Detailed here is one T cell receptor (beta chain). No antigen is known for it. The CDR3 is cut off 3 residues early in the read; its end comes from the germline J gene. The germline V gene has CDR1 MNHEY and CDR2 SVGEGT. This CDR3 is 14 amino acids long. V lost 8 bases, J lost 1 base, and 7 bases stayed unmatched. The data originate from a study of Tregs in tolerant kidney transplant recipients. Findings of the study overall: Nucleotide sequences could not be compared across some patients' samples due to primer changes.

Assay used: immunoSEQ multiplex PCR; TCRdb lists only in-frame clones, some missing. Its clone listing holds roughly 53,000 clones. This receptor was taken from a human donor who received a combined kidney and bone marrow transplant. The chain uses TRBV6-2 or TRBV6-3 and TRBJ2-7, with 8 bases matching TRBD2. This specimen was CD4+ T cells from blood, taken before the transplant. CDR3 DNA (partial): TGTGCCAGCGGACCCAGCGGGGGTTCCTACGAG. It codes for CASGPSGGSYE. The entire CDR3 is CASGPSGGSYEQYF.